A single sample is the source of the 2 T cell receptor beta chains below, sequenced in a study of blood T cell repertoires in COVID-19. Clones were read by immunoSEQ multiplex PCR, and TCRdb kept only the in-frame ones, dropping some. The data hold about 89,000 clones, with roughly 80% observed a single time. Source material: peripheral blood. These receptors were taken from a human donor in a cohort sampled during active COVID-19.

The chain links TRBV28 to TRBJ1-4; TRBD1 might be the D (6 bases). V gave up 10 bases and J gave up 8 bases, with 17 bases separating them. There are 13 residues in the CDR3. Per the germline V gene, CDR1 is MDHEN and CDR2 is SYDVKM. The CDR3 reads CATLSGDREKLFF. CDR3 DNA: TGTGCCACCCTCTCAGGGGATCGGGAAAAACTGTTTTTT.

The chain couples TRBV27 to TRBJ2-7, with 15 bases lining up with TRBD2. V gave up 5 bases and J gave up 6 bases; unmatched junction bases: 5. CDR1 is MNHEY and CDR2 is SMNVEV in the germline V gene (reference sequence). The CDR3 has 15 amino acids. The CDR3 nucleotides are TGTGCCAGCAGTCGGGGACTAGCGGGAGGTGGCGAGCAGTACTTC. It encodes CASSRGLAGGGEQYF.